One sample yielded the 29 T cell receptor beta chains listed below, sequenced in a study of blood T cell repertoires in COVID-19. TCRdb keeps only in-frame clones here, not all; method: immunoSEQ multiplex PCR. There are about 170,000 clones in the sample; roughly 78% occur only once, and about 20% lies in the top ten. The sample was PBMCs or T cells enriched from blood (not recorded which). The source of these receptors is a woman aged 70-85 years in a cohort exposed to, infected with or recovered from COVID-19 (not recorded which).

The genes are TRBV2 and TRBJ2-3, with 11 bases lining up with TRBD2. The CDR3 spans 16 residues. Trimming removed 5 bases from V and 4 bases from J; junction bases left unmatched: 8. In germline, CDR1 is SNHLY, CDR2 FYNNEI. In DNA form, the CDR3 reads TGTGCCAGCAGTCCCCGACTAGCGGGATGGGCAGATACGCAGTATTTT. This encodes CASSPRLAGWADTQYF.

CDR3 sequence (DNA): TGTGCCAGCAGTGGGGGCCCTAGCGGGGTTTACAATGAGCAGTTCTTC. It specifies CASSGGPSGVYNEQFF. J is TRBJ2-1 and V is TRBV7-6; 9 bases agree with TRBD2. This CDR3 region has 16 residues. Germline values: CDR1 SGHVS, CDR2 FNYEAQ. Trimming took 6 bases from V and 4 from J; bases not matched to a gene: 10.

The DNA for the CDR3 is TGTGCCAGCAAAAAAGGGGGAAATTCACCCCTCCACTTT. Protein: CASKKGGNSPLHF. The chain links TRBV3-1 (or the pseudogene TRBV3-2) to TRBJ1-6, with a weak D call TRBD1 (6 bases). Germline CDR1 reads LGHDT; CDR2 reads YNNKEL (reference sequence). V was cut by 7 bases and J by 7 bases, with 11 bases left in between. The CDR3 is 13 residues long.

The genes are TRBV5-4 and TRBJ2-3, with 15 nucleotides matching TRBD2. Germline CDR1 SGHNT, CDR2 YYREEE (reference sequence). This CDR3 is built from 16 residues. V shed 4 bases, J shed 3 bases, and the junction held 3 bases outside the gene matches. The DNA for the CDR3 is TGTGCCAGCAGCCCCGGGACTAGCGGGAGGACAGATACGCAGTATTTT. Its translation: CASSPGTSGRTDTQYF.

The rearrangement joins TRBV7-9 to TRBJ1-1, with D uncertain. Trimming removed 1 base at V and 0 bases at J, with 6 bases between. CDR3 length: 14 residues. CDR1 and CDR2 (germline): SEHNR, FQNEAQ (reference sequence). The CDR3, as DNA: TGTGCCAGCAGCTTAGGCAACATGAACACTGAAGCTTTCTTT. Protein sequence: CASSLGNMNTEAFF.

The CDR3, as DNA: TGTGCCAGCAGCTTAGCGTTCGCAGGGGGTTACAATGAGCAGTTCTTC. This sequence encodes CASSLAFAGGYNEQFF. The J gene is TRBJ2-1, the V gene TRBV7-6; 7 nucleotides agree with TRBD1. This CDR3 comprises 16 residues. V shed 0 bases and J 4 bases; nucleotides not matched to a gene: 6. Germline values: CDR1 SGHVS, CDR2 FNYEAQ.

The chain combines TRBV7-3 with TRBJ1-5, with D tentatively TRBD1 (6 bases). Trimming removed 5 bases from V and 0 bases from J, with 14 bases in between. Germline V lookup: CDR1 SGHTA, CDR2 FQGTGA. The CDR3 totals 16 residues. This chain's CDR3 is CASSPRRQVSNQPQHF. CDR3 DNA: TGTGCCAGCAGCCCCCGAAGACAGGTTAGCAATCAGCCCCAGCATTTT.

The chain couples TRBV18 to TRBJ2-1, with a possible D match to TRBD2 (5 bases). This CDR3 spans 13 amino acids. Germline assignment: CDR1 KGHSH and CDR2 LQKENI. Trimming shortened V by 9 bases and J by 9 bases, and 18 bases separated the two germline ends. The chain's CDR3 is CASSYWPGGEQFF. CDR3 nucleotide sequence: TGTGCCAGTTCCTACTGGCCCGGAGGTGAGCAGTTCTTC. The full variable domain, with the rest looked up from reference TRBV18 and TRBJ2-1, is NAGVMQNPRHLVRRRGQEARLRCSPMKGHSHVYWYRQLPEEGLKFMVYLQKENIIDESGMPKERFSAEFPKEGPSILRIQQVVRGDSAAYFCASSYWPGGEQFFGPGTRLTVL.

The V call is TRBV28, the J call TRBJ2-1, with 9 nucleotides matching TRBD1. V was clipped by 5 bases and J by 8 bases; unmatched bases: 13. The CDR3 consists of 16 residues. CDR1 is MDHEN, CDR2 SYDVKM, per germline. DNA of the CDR3: TGTGCCAGCAGTCTCTTTTCCGGGACAGGGTTATATGAGCAGTTCTTC. As protein: CASSLFSGTGLYEQFF.

This chain joins TRBV12-3 or TRBV12-4 and TRBJ2-7, with a tentative D call TRBD1 (5 bases). The CDR3 totals 13 residues. Between the trimmed V and J ends, which lost 1 base and 5 bases, there was a span of 9 bases. This CDR3 is CASSLVRGHEQYF. The CDR3 nucleotides read TGTGCCAGCAGTTTAGTTAGGGGTCACGAGCAGTACTTC.

CDR3 DNA: TGTGCCAGCATTGGGCAGGGAGCGGGTAATTCACCCCTCCACTTT. Its translation: CASIGQGAGNSPLHF. The gene calls are TRBV2 and TRBJ1-6, with a weak D call TRBD1 (5 bases). CDR3 length: 15 amino acids. Trimming took 7 bases from V and 6 from J, leaving 16 bases between them. Germline V gene sequence: CDR1 SNHLY, CDR2 FYNNEI.

The chain combines TRBV29-1 with TRBJ2-1, with TRBD1 identical over 7 bases. V lost 5 bases to trimming and J lost 7 bases; unmatched junction nucleotides: 11. This CDR3 has 14 amino acids. CDR1 and CDR2 from the germline V gene are SQVTM and ANQGSEA. The CDR3, as DNA: TGCAGCGTTCTCTCCGGAAAGGGGGCGAATGAGCAGTTCTTC. Translated: CSVLSGKGANEQFF.

The chain joins TRBV12-5 to TRBJ1-5; 7 nucleotides line up with TRBD1. Germline V gene data show CDR1 as LGHNT and CDR2 as FRNRAP. V dropped 6 bases and J dropped 6; count of bases not matched to a gene: 8. The CDR3 is made up of 14 amino acids. The CDR3 region has the DNA TGTGCTAGTGGCCCCGACAGGGCTGGTCAGCCCCAGCATTTT. This translates into CASGPDRAGQPQHF.

This clone was recorded only once. This chain joins TRBV4-1 and TRBJ2-2, with 8 bases lining up with TRBD1. Germline trimming cut 11 bases from V and 6 bases from J; bases unmatched to any gene: 23. The CDR3 contains 18 residues. Germline assignment: CDR1 MGHRA and CDR2 YSYEKL. The CDR3 nucleotides are TGCGCCTGCCCATGGACAGGGAGCCTTCACCTCACACCCGGGGAGCTGTTTTTT. Its translation is CACPWTGSLHLTPGELFF.

This chain joins TRBV18 and TRBJ1-4; no clear D. This CDR3 region has 11 residues. Trimming pared 8 bases from V and 5 bases from J, leaving 6 bases between. CDR1 and CDR2 from the germline V gene are KGHSH and LQKENI. CDR3 in DNA: TGTGCCAGCCAGAGGAATGAAAAACTGTTTTTT. This translates into CASQRNEKLFF.

This chain connects TRBV18 to TRBJ2-7; 8 nucleotides agree with TRBD1. The CDR3 is 15 amino acids. The V and J ends lost 2 bases and 4 bases, in that order; junction bases with no gene match: 7. The germline V gene has CDR1 KGHSH and CDR2 LQKENI. Here the CDR3 DNA reads TGTGCCAGCTCACCAGGGCCAGGGGGCCCTTACGAGCAGTACTTC. It translates to CASSPGPGGPYEQYF.

The chain joins TRBV11-2 to TRBJ2-2; D remains ambiguous. Trimming stripped 5 bases from V and 2 bases from J, with 12 bases between. From germline, CDR1 is SGHAT and CDR2 FQNNGV. The CDR3 is made up of 15 amino acids. CDR3 sequence (DNA): TGTGCCAGCAGCCCCCGGGTAGCCAACACCGGGGAGCTGTTTTTT. It is translated as CASSPRVANTGELFF.

This clone was seen only a few times. The chain combines TRBV11-2 with TRBJ1-4; maybe TRBD1 (5 bases). The CDR3 totals 14 residues. V was pared by 6 bases and J by 8 bases, with 16 bases between. CDR1 SGHAT and CDR2 FQNNGV come from the germline V gene. The CDR3 sequence is CASSPTGAQEKLFF. Here the CDR3 DNA reads TGTGCCAGCAGTCCGACTGGGGCCCAAGAAAAACTGTTTTTT.

The chain has TRBV6-2 or TRBV6-3 and TRBJ1-2; D is unclear. V gave up 5 bases and J gave up 1 base, with 5 bases separating them. CDR1 and CDR2 (germline): MNHEY, SVGEGT. The CDR3 is 12 residues long. The CDR3 here is CASSQLNYGYTF. CDR3 DNA: TGTGCCAGCAGTCAACTTAACTATGGCTACACCTTC.

The chain is built from TRBV24-1 and TRBJ2-3; no reliable D call. Germline values: CDR1 KGHDR, CDR2 SFDVKD. The CDR3 spans 14 residues. V shed 0 bases and J shed 5 bases, with 8 bases lying between them. CDR3 sequence reads: CATSDLHAEDTQYF. For the CDR3, the DNA is TGTGCCACCAGTGATTTGCATGCGGAAGATACGCAGTATTTT.

The V gene is TRBV5-4, the J gene TRBJ1-2; D ambiguous. Germline CDR1 reads SGHNT; CDR2 reads YYREEE (reference sequence). This CDR3 is 13 amino acids long. V was cut by 2 bases and J by 0 bases, with 5 bases left in between. The CDR3 region is CASSLGANYGYTF. DNA for the CDR3: TGTGCCAGCAGCTTAGGAGCTAACTATGGCTACACCTTC.

The rearrangement uses TRBV7-2 and TRBJ1-5, with D uncertain. Germline V gene data show CDR1 as SGHTA and CDR2 as FQGNSA. This CDR3 has 13 amino acids. V lost 5 bases to trimming and J lost 6 bases, with 11 bases between them. The CDR3 region is CASSQDWGQPQHF. CDR3 coding DNA: TGTGCCAGCAGCCAGGACTGGGGTCAGCCCCAGCATTTT.

This clone turned up a few times. The V and J genes are TRBV6-5 and TRBJ1-1; D is unresolved. The CDR3 spans 14 residues. The V and J ends lost 6 bases and 0 bases respectively, with 11 bases between them. Germline CDR1 and CDR2: MNHEY and SVGAGI. The CDR3, as DNA: TGTGCCAGCAGGGTGGGGAGATTGAACACTGAAGCTTTCTTT. Its translation: CASRVGRLNTEAFF.

The chain has TRBV7-8 and TRBJ2-1, with D hard to call. The CDR3 runs 13 residues. In germline, CDR1 is SGHVS, CDR2 FQNEAQ. Trimming shortened V by 1 base and J by 4 bases, and 5 bases separated the two germline ends. Written as DNA, the CDR3 is TGTGCCAGCAGCTTAGTCGGGTACAATGAGCAGTTCTTC. This codes for CASSLVGYNEQFF. Using reference TRBV7-8 and TRBJ2-1 for the parts outside the CDR3, the full variable domain is GAGVSQSPRYKVAKRGQDVALRCDPISGHVSLFWYQQALGQGPEFLTYFQNEAQLDKSGLPSDRFFAERPEGSVSTLKIQRTQQEDSAVYLCASSLVGYNEQFFGPGTRLTVL.

V is TRBV10-2 and J is TRBJ2-5, with TRBD2 matching over 9 bases. The V gene end was trimmed by 3 bases and the J gene end by 2 bases; junction bases not matched to a gene: 7. Germline values: CDR1 WSHSY, CDR2 SAAADI. CDR3 size: 16 residues. The CDR3 region is CASSEYSGSGQETQYF. Written as DNA, the CDR3 is TGCGCCAGCAGTGAATATAGCGGGAGTGGGCAAGAGACCCAGTACTTC.

Concerning this clone itself: The identical CDR3 is also encoded by other nucleotide sequences in the sample. V is TRBV7-9 and J is TRBJ1-2; tentatively, D is TRBD1 (5 bases). The V gene lost 2 bases and the J gene lost 4 bases, with 8 bases spanning the gap. The germline V gene has CDR1 SEHNR and CDR2 FQNEAQ (reference sequence). This CDR3 has 13 residues. This chain's CDR3 is CASSLQGGYGYTF. The CDR3 bases are TGTGCCAGCAGCTTACAGGGAGGCTATGGCTACACCTTC.

The chain uses TRBV6-6 and TRBJ2-1, with D possibly being TRBD2 (6 bases). The CDR3 extends over 13 amino acids. Germline CDR1 and CDR2: MNHNY and SVGAGI (reference sequence). The V end lost 4 bases, the J end lost 8 bases, and 12 bases lay between the germline ends. The chain's CDR3 is CASSLPSSDEQFF. In DNA form, the CDR3 reads TGTGCCAGCAGTTTGCCGTCTAGCGATGAGCAGTTCTTC.

The chain carries TRBV2 and TRBJ1-5, with D unresolved. CDR1 and CDR2 from the germline V gene are SNHLY and FYNNEI. The CDR3 spans 12 residues. V was pared by 6 bases and J by 5 bases, with 8 bases between. In nucleotides, the CDR3 is TGTGCCAGCAGGCTAGAATATCAGCCCCAGCATTTT. Its protein product is CASRLEYQPQHF.

This sequence joins TRBV2 and TRBJ1-3, with TRBD1 identical over 10 bases. This CDR3 comprises 16 residues. Germline CDR1 reads SNHLY; CDR2 reads FYNNEI. After removal of 11 bases from V and 3 bases from J, the junction contained 13 bases not matched to a gene. Here the CDR3 reads CASAGTGAAFGNTIYF. As DNA, the CDR3 is TGTGCCTCTGCCGGGACAGGGGCTGCATTTGGAAACACCATATATTTT.